This TCR beta chain was observed in a study of blood T cell repertoires in COVID-19. For the study at large: The United States, Italy and Spain were the sources of the acute and convalescent COVID-19 samples.

The CDR3 has 13 amino acids. The germline V gene encodes CDR1 SGHAT and CDR2 FQNNGV. Trimming stripped 5 bases from V and 0 bases from J, with 5 bases between. Sequenced by immunoSEQ multiplex PCR; TCRdb stores in-frame clones only, minus some. The table lists under 100,000 clones, approximately 88% of them singletons, with under 5.5% in the top ten. The sequence came from a man between 60 and 70 years old with COVID-19, enrolled during active disease. Sequencing was carried out using peripheral blood. This chain joins TRBV11-2 and TRBJ2-1; D is ambiguous. The CDR3 DNA follows: TGTGCCAGCAGCCTCTACTCCTACAATGAGCAGTTCTTC. Residues: CASSLYSYNEQFF.